This T cell receptor beta chain was obtained from a study of cytomegalovirus exposure and HLA in healthy donors. This clone appeared once. PCR used 60 Vbeta primers and 13 Jbeta primers. TCRdb's copy holds only in-frame clones and misses some; the assay was immunoSEQ multiplex PCR. This table has about 140,000 clones, roughly 84% appearing once. V trimming: 3 bases; J trimming: 7 bases; junction bases outside the gene matches: 1. The CDR3 covers 13 residues. CDR1 SGHVS and CDR2 FNYEAQ come from the germline V gene. J is TRBJ2-1 and V is TRBV7-6; 9 bases agree with TRBD1. The sequenced sample consisted of PBMCs. This TCR came from a boy between 2 and 10 years old in good health and CMV-seronegative. The CDR3 DNA reads as TGTGCCAGCAGCTTTGGACAGGGGAATGAGCAGTTCTTC. Encoded protein: CASSFGQGNEQFF.